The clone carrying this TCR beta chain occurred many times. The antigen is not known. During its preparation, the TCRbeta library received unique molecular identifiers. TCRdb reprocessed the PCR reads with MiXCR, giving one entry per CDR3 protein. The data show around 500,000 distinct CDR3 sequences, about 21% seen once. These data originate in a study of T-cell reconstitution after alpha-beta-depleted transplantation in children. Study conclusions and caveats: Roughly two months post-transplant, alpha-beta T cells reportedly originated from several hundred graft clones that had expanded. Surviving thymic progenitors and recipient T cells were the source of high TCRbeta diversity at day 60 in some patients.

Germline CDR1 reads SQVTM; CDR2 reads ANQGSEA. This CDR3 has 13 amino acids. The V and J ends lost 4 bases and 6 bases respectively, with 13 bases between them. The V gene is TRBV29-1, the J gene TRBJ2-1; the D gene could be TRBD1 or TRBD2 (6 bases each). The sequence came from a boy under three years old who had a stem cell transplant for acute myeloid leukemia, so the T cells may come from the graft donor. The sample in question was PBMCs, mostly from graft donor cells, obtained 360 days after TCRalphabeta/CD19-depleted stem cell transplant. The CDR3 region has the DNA TGCAGCGTTGCCGGAGGAGGGGGCAATGAGCAGTTCTTC. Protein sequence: CSVAGGGGNEQFF.